The next 28 T cell receptor beta chains were all read from a single sample in a study of blood T cells in healthy people across ages. Then a second PCR, running roughly 7 to 11 cycles, was carried out with a sample-barcoded 5' primer and a J-beta primer mix. MiXCR was run by TCRdb on the 5' RACE reads, yielding one entry per CDR3 protein. The sample gives about 830,000 distinct CDR3 sequences, around 62% of which show up once; roughly 25% is in the top ten. Material: blood. The receptor set was obtained from a man aged 25 to 45 in good health.

V gene TRBV7-3 combines with J gene TRBJ2-7; unclear D gene. Germline CDR1 is SGHTA and CDR2 is FQGTGA. V was shortened by 1 base and J by 0 bases, with 10 bases between the two germline ends. This CDR3 comprises 15 residues. DNA of the CDR3: TGTGCCAGCAGCTTAATGGGCAACCCCTCCTACGAGCAGTACTTC. It is translated as CASSLMGNPSYEQYF.

The CDR3 DNA sequence: TGTGCCAGCAGCTTAACCGGGACAGAAAACTACGAGCAGTACTTC. It codes for CASSLTGTENYEQYF. This chain uses TRBV7-2 with TRBJ2-7; TRBD1 matches 7 bases. There are 15 residues in the CDR3. Germline lookup yields CDR1 SGHTA and CDR2 FQGNSA. V shed 2 bases, J shed 3 bases, and the junction held 7 bases outside the gene matches.

This clonotype has just a few counts. The chain combines TRBV7-9 with TRBJ2-4; 8 bases are a match to TRBD2. Judging by the DNA end, TRBJ2-5 fits better; the J call may be wrong. CDR3 size: 16 residues. CDR1 and CDR2 from the germline V gene are SEHNR and FQNEAQ (reference sequence). As DNA, the CDR3 is TGTGCCAGCAGCTTATCGGCGGGGGGTTTCCAAGAGACCCAGTACTTC. This translates into CASSLSAGGFQETQYF.

The chain uses TRBV13 and TRBJ2-4; D might be TRBD2 (6 bases). Gene TRBJ2-7 matches the end of the DNA better, so the J call may be wrong. CDR3 length equals 15 residues. CDR1 and CDR2 from the germline V gene are PRHDT and FYEKMQ (reference sequence). The CDR3 nucleotides read TGTGCCAGCAGCCCCGGAGGGACGGTTGCCTACGAGCAGTACTTC. It is translated as CASSPGGTVAYEQYF.

This clonotype was detected only a few times. The V call is TRBV12-3 or TRBV12-4, the J call TRBJ2-7; D is possibly TRBD1 (6 bases). The better agreement between TRBJ2-5 and the DNA end casts doubt on the J call. The CDR3 covers 15 residues. The CDR3 region is CASSPRPGDNWTQYF. The DNA for the CDR3 is TGTGCCAGCAGTCCACGCCCTGGGGACAACTGGACCCAGTACTTC.

J is TRBJ1-1 and V is TRBV20-1; 8 nucleotides line up with TRBD1. Trimming took 3 bases from V and 1 from J; bases not matched to a gene: 7. The CDR3 spans 15 residues. Germline-derived CDR1 and CDR2 are DFQATT and SNEGSKA (reference sequence). Written as DNA, the CDR3 is TGCAGTGCTAGGGCGTTAGGACAGGGGAACACTGAAGCTTTCTTT. This codes for CSARALGQGNTEAFF.

The CDR3 nucleotides are TGCAGCGTTGCAATCCTGGACTGGAGCTCCTACAATGAGCAGTTCTTC. Its protein is CSVAILDWSSYNEQFF. The J gene is TRBJ2-1, the V gene TRBV29-1; maybe TRBD2 (5 bases). The V gene lost 4 bases and the J gene lost 0 bases, with 16 bases spanning the gap. The germline gives CDR1 SQVTM, CDR2 ANQGSEA. The CDR3 contains 16 residues.

This chain joins TRBV28 and TRBJ2-1; TRBD1 is a possible D gene (5 bases). The CDR3 is 15 amino acids. Deletions cut 5 bases from V and 6 bases from J, with 17 bases between. The germline V gene encodes CDR1 MDHEN and CDR2 SYDVKM. CDR3 region: CASSPPDRILNEQFF. CDR3 in DNA: TGTGCCAGCAGTCCCCCTGACAGAATCCTCAATGAGCAGTTCTTC.

This clonotype turned up a few times. CDR3 in amino acids: CASSYTDGYNEQFF. CDR3 DNA sequence: TGTGCCAGCAGTTACACGGACGGATACAATGAGCAGTTCTTC. J is TRBJ2-1 and V is TRBV12-3 or TRBV12-4; D uncertain. The CDR3 length is 14 residues. Trimming removed 4 bases at V and 4 bases at J, with 11 bases between.

CDR3 DNA sequence: TGTGCCAGCAGCCTACTGGGGGCCAACGTCCTGACTTTC. Protein: CASSLLGANVLTF. The J gene is TRBJ2-6, the V gene TRBV5-6; D uncertain. CDR3 size: 13 residues. Germline CDR1 SGHDT, CDR2 YYEEEE. The V gene lost 4 bases and the J gene lost 4 bases, with 6 bases spanning the gap. Together with reference TRBV5-6 and TRBJ2-6, the CDR3 gives the full variable domain: DAGVTQSPTHLIKTRGQQVTLRCSPKSGHDTVSWYQQALGQGPQFIFQYYEEEERQRGNFPDRFSGHQFPNYSSELNVNALLLGDSALYLCASSLLGANVLTFGAGSRLTVL.

V usage is TRBV5-1 and J usage is TRBJ1-1; D remains ambiguous. The CDR3 contains 14 residues. Germline V lookup: CDR1 SGHRS, CDR2 YFSETQ. Deletions cut 2 bases from V and 3 bases from J, with 11 bases between. CDR3 loop: CASSFSGWDTEAFF. The CDR3 nucleotides read TGCGCCAGCAGCTTTAGCGGTTGGGACACTGAAGCTTTCTTT.

The chain has TRBV20-1 and TRBJ2-3, with 12 bases matching TRBD2. The V and J ends lost 2 bases and 1 base, in that order; junction bases with no gene match: 4. Germline V gives CDR1 DFQATT, CDR2 SNEGSKA (reference sequence). The CDR3 consists of 16 residues. The CDR3 DNA reads as TGCAGTGCTAGACCCCGACTAGCGGGGGGCACAGATACGCAGTATTTT. Translating it yields CSARPRLAGGTDTQYF.

V gene TRBV27 combines with J gene TRBJ2-7; TRBD1 matches at 10 bases. V shed 2 bases and J 3 bases; nucleotides not matched to a gene: 10. Germline CDR1 MNHEY, CDR2 SMNVEV (reference sequence). The CDR3 spans 17 residues. This CDR3 is CASSLGTGAVGSYEQYF. The CDR3 DNA reads as TGTGCCAGCAGTTTAGGGACAGGGGCCGTGGGTAGCTACGAGCAGTACTTC.

The table lists this clonotype with a few counts. This chain links TRBV7-2 with TRBJ1-2; D not resolved. This CDR3 comprises 16 residues. With 3 bases removed from V and 2 bases from J, the gap between germline ends came to 16 bases. CDR1 SGHTA and CDR2 FQGNSA come from the germline V gene. CDR3 DNA: TGTGCCAGCAGCTTTGAGGTTGTGCGGCAGAACTATGGCTACACCTTC. This gives the protein CASSFEVVRQNYGYTF.

This clonotype showed up just a few times. The J gene is TRBJ2-4, the V gene TRBV7-9; TRBD1 might be the D (6 bases). The DNA end is a closer match to TRBJ2-5, so the J assignment may be wrong. Germline V gene lookup returns CDR1 SEHNR and CDR2 FQNEAQ (reference sequence). This CDR3 is 15 amino acids long. This CDR3 reads CASSLPRTVQETQYF. The CDR3 DNA is TGTGCCAGCAGCTTACCGAGGACAGTACAAGAGACCCAGTACTTC.

This clonotype was observed a handful of times. Here the CDR3 reads CASSLVAGGNEQYF. In DNA form, the CDR3 reads TGCGCCAGCAGCTTGGTAGCAGGGGGCAACGAGCAGTACTTC. The V gene is TRBV5-1, the J gene TRBJ2-4; 8 positions match TRBD1. The DNA matches TRBJ2-7 better at its end, which makes the J call doubtful. The CDR3 spans 14 residues. Germline loops: CDR1 SGHRS, CDR2 YFSETQ.

The chain joins TRBV3-1 to TRBJ2-6, with D possibly being TRBD2 (5 bases). V was cut by 4 bases and J by 0 bases, with 7 bases left in between. CDR1 and CDR2 (germline): LGHDT, YNNKEL (reference sequence). The CDR3 contains 15 residues. CDR3 coding DNA: TGTGCCAGCAGCCGAGGGAACTCTGGGGCCAACGTCCTGACTTTC. Translating gives CASSRGNSGANVLTF.

This clonotype was counted at least ten times. The chain carries TRBV28 and TRBJ2-7; 7 nucleotides match TRBD1. The CDR3 contains 14 residues. Unmatched junction bases numbered 7, after V lost 8 bases and J lost 0 bases. The V gene's germline CDR1 is MDHEN and CDR2 SYDVKM. The CDR3 region is CASEDRFSSYEQYF. The CDR3 nucleotides are TGTGCCAGCGAGGACAGGTTTAGCTCCTACGAGCAGTACTTC.

In the case of this clonotype: An end of the junction differs from the germline gene, which may be a read error. The CDR3 DNA is TGTGCCAGCAGCGTAGAGCCCCGACGGGAGCAGTACTTC. Its protein product is CASSVEPRREQYF. The genes are TRBV11-2 and TRBJ2-7; D is ambiguous. CDR1 SGHAT and CDR2 FQNNGV come from the germline V gene. The CDR3 loop spans 13 amino acids.

V gene TRBV29-1 combines with J gene TRBJ2-1; 9 bases match TRBD2. The assigned J gene may be wrong: the sequence end matches TRBJ2-7 better. CDR3 size: 16 residues. CDR1 and CDR2 (germline): SQVTM, ANQGSEA. The CDR3 spells CSVDGLAGSSYNEQYF. In DNA, the CDR3 is TGCAGCGTTGATGGTCTAGCGGGGAGCTCCTACAATGAGCAGTACTTC.

V and J are TRBV20-1 and TRBJ2-5; 9 positions match TRBD1. The CDR3 is made up of 14 amino acids. The trim removed 3 bases at V and 4 bases at J, leaving 6 bases unmatched. Germline CDR1 and CDR2: DFQATT and SNEGSKA (reference sequence). CDR3 DNA: TGCAGTGCTAGTGGGGACAGGGAAATAGAGACCCAGTACTTC. Its protein is CSASGDREIETQYF.

The chain carries TRBV10-3 and TRBJ2-3; no firm D call. Trimming removed 3 bases from V and 0 bases from J, with 4 bases in between. This CDR3 is built from 13 residues. Germline lookup yields CDR1 ENHRY and CDR2 SYGVKD. CDR3 nucleotide sequence: TGTGCCATCAGTGACGGGAGCACAGATACGCAGTATTTT. Its translation: CAISDGSTDTQYF.

The chain has TRBV20-1 and TRBJ2-5, with 9 bases lining up with TRBD2. CDR1 and CDR2 (germline): DFQATT, SNEGSKA (reference sequence). The CDR3 spans 14 residues. V lost 1 base, J lost 4 bases, and 4 bases stayed unmatched. As DNA, the CDR3 is TGCAGTGCTAGAGGGACTAGCGTTTTAGAGACCCAGTACTTC. Translated: CSARGTSVLETQYF.

In its sample, this clonotype was seen a few times. The chain is built from TRBV24-1 and TRBJ2-5; 9 positions match TRBD2. This CDR3 is built from 16 residues. CDR1 and CDR2 (germline): KGHDR, SFDVKD. J gave up 3 bases and V 4 bases, and 8 bases lay outside the gene matches. This CDR3 is CATSEPTSGYKETQYF. In DNA form, the CDR3 reads TGTGCCACCAGTGAGCCGACTAGCGGATATAAAGAGACCCAGTACTTC.

The J gene is TRBJ1-5, the V gene TRBV12-3 or TRBV12-4, with a weak D call TRBD1 (5 bases). The CDR3 totals 14 residues. V was clipped by 3 bases and J by 7 bases, with 13 bases between them. The CDR3 sequence: CASSLAQGGQPQHF. DNA for the CDR3: TGTGCCAGCAGTTTGGCTCAGGGAGGACAGCCCCAGCATTTT.

The rearrangement uses TRBV29-1 and TRBJ2-7; 8 nucleotides match TRBD1. V was clipped by 7 bases and J by 0 bases; unmatched bases: 8. Germline lookup yields CDR1 SQVTM and CDR2 ANQGSEA. This CDR3 contains 14 residues. DNA for the CDR3: TGCAGCGCAGGGGACAGGATAAGCTCCTACGAGCAGTACTTC. The encoded protein is CSAGDRISSYEQYF.

The chain employs TRBV28 and TRBJ2-7; 7 bases are a match to TRBD1. This CDR3 has 14 residues. CDR1 is MDHEN, CDR2 SYDVKM, per germline. V lost 5 bases and J lost 1; bases outside the gene matches: 5. The CDR3 DNA reads TGTGCCAGCAGTCTTCTGGGACAGTCCTACGAGCAGTACTTC. It yields the protein CASSLLGQSYEQYF.

This clonotype was picked up a small number of times. The V call is TRBV28, the J call TRBJ2-3; D may be TRBD1 (6 bases). This CDR3 has 13 amino acids. Germline V gene lookup returns CDR1 MDHEN and CDR2 SYDVKM. Trimming left V 6 bases short and J 6 bases short, with 13 bases between. CDR3: CASRDRGADTQYF. The CDR3 bases are TGTGCCAGCAGGGACAGAGGTGCGGATACGCAGTATTTT.